This record concerns one T cell receptor (beta chain) sequence. This record belongs to a study of blood T cell repertoires in COVID-19. Turning to the study itself: The United States, Italy and Spain provided the acute and convalescent COVID-19 samples.

Per the study methods: Amplification of reference gene primers was used by the study to estimate nucleated cell counts. Sequencing used immunoSEQ multiplex PCR; TCRdb keeps in-frame clones, though not all of them. V and J calls and clone size are copied from that table; D and trimming were computed from the DNA. The sample holds about 63,000 clones; approximately 79% are singletons and the top ten take approximately 12%. CDR3 size: 14 residues. The V end lost 1 base, the J end lost 3 bases, and 7 bases lay between the germline ends. Germline loops: CDR1 SGHTA, CDR2 FQGNSA. The clonotype comes from a human donor in a cohort sampled during active COVID-19. The chain joins TRBV7-2 to TRBJ1-5; D gene uncertain. The source material was peripheral blood. CDR3 bases: TGTGCCAGCAGCTTAGACGGTGCCAATCAGCCCCAGCATTTT. This translates into CASSLDGANQPQHF.